Described below is a single T cell receptor beta chain sequence and its context. The sample comes from a study of blood T cell repertoires in COVID-19. Study at large: Whether acute or convalescent, the COVID-19 samples came from the United States, Italy and Spain.

Participant-given clinical history determined each cohort assignment. This CDR3 has 15 amino acids. Trimming pared 3 bases from V and 0 bases from J, leaving 12 bases between. Germline values: CDR1 LNHDA, CDR2 SQIVND (reference sequence). Authors' analysis steps: The authors estimated nucleated cell counts from reference gene primer amplification. TCRdb's copy holds only in-frame clones and misses some; the assay was immunoSEQ multiplex PCR. The DNA gave D and trimming, while V, J and clone size come from that table. Of about 480,000 clones listed, over 75% are singletons. This chain connects TRBV19 to TRBJ2-7, with no clear D. Sequenced: PBMCs or T cells enriched from blood (not recorded which). The receptor was isolated from a middle-aged woman who had recovered from COVID-19. In nucleotides, the CDR3 is TGTGCCAGTAGTATGCGGCAGCACTTCTCCTACGAGCAGTACTTC. This sequence encodes CASSMRQHFSYEQYF.